The clone carrying this TCR beta chain was counted between two and nine times. Its specificity is not known. PCR was performed using 60 Vbeta and 13 Jbeta primers. Original handling: Approximately 80 million unique TCR beta chains, roughly 11 million of them shared, were counted by a later analysis. Produced via immunoSEQ multiplex PCR; TCRdb's table is partial and in-frame only. The V and J calls and clone size were taken over from that table, and D and trimming were inferred from the DNA. There are 40,000 to 55,000 clones in the sample; 80% occur only once, and around 8.1% lies in the top ten. This entry belongs to a study of cytomegalovirus exposure and HLA in healthy donors. Turning to the study itself: Around 85 million unique TCR sequences came from HLA-typed donors in an early release. Findings of the study overall: The study recorded over 150 TCR beta chains that were cytomegalovirus-associated. Despite most TCR sequences being rare, some public TCRs occurred in many donors.

The CDR3 is made up of 14 amino acids. Trimming took 6 bases from V and 10 from J, leaving 19 bases between them. CDR1 is MNHEY and CDR2 is SVGAGI in the germline V gene. The chain links TRBV6-5 to TRBJ1-5; possible D gene TRBD1, 6 bases. The sample taken for sequencing was PBMCs. The receptor comes from a man aged 25-45 years in good health and CMV-seropositive. The CDR3 reads CASSEQGLLSPQHF. CDR3 bases: TGTGCCAGCAGCGAACAGGGCCTCCTTTCTCCCCAGCATTTT.